This T cell receptor beta chain was sequenced in a study of blood T cells in healthy people across ages. Whole-study results and caveats: There was a strong correlation between TCR beta diversity and naive T cell percentage. Donor CMV status, an unknown factor, possibly confounded changes in expanded clonotypes.

Isolation per sample recovered at least 7 million PBMCs. Germline lookup yields CDR1 DFQATT and CDR2 SNEGSKA (reference sequence). This CDR3 is 16 amino acids long. The second PCR ran roughly 6 to 12 cycles with a sample-barcoded 5' primer and J-beta primers. TCRdb re-derived calls from the 5' RACE reads in MiXCR, one entry per CDR3 protein. The sample has over 1,500,000 distinct CDR3 sequences, about 50% seen once. On this clonotype: The antigen is unknown.

V and J are TRBV20-1 and TRBJ2-5, with D possibly TRBD2 on 5 matching bases. The DNA end is a closer match to TRBJ2-7, so the J assignment may be wrong. Sequencing was carried out using blood. The TCR comes from a woman between 40 and 55 years old in good health. The CDR3 sequence: CSVAPASYGEHYEQYF. DNA for the CDR3: TGCAGTGTTGCCCCCGCTAGCTACGGTGAGCACTACGAGCAGTACTTC.